This T cell receptor beta chain was found in a study of PD-1 blockade in classical Hodgkin lymphoma. Points from the study as a whole: Possibly reflecting disease activity or prior therapy, repertoire differences have causes that remain undefined. Newly diagnosed and completely responding patients shared comparable baseline diversity.

Repertoires were generated with immunoSEQ multiplex PCR, while TCRdb's copy carries only in-frame clones and drops some. The sample carries some 90,000 clones, 83% recorded once. The CDR3 is 14 residues long. Germline loops: CDR1 MNHEY, CDR2 SMNVEV (reference sequence). Trimming took off 5 bases at V and 0 bases at J, with 8 bases between the two ends. In regard to this clone: Antigen: not known.

The time point: cycle 4 day 1 (C4D1), after less than 7 weeks of nivolumab. With no exception, relapse followed autologous stem cell transplantation in all patients, and brentuximab vedotin exposure varied. This TCR was recovered from a human donor with classical Hodgkin lymphoma. This chain links TRBV27 with TRBJ2-1; no reliable D call. Sequenced material: peripheral blood mononuclear cells (PBMCs), taken before the fourth cycle of nivolumab. CDR3 amino acids: CASSGVSSYNEQFF. The CDR3 DNA sequence: TGTGCCAGCAGTGGGGTTAGCTCCTACAATGAGCAGTTCTTC.